One TCR beta chain is described in this entry. The antigen remains unidentified. MiXCR, applied by TCRdb to the reads, yields one record per CDR3 protein. The table includes hundreds of thousands of distinct CDR3 sequences, about 8.8% detected once. This entry is derived from a study of T cell repertoires in cytomegalovirus infection. Study as a whole: It was the public TCR beta signatures that indicated both CMV infection and matching HLA type. The study's findings and limits: Across the ex vivo response, the dominant clonotypes were HLA-C-restricted CMV-specific TCR beta clonotypes.

Source material: PBMCs. The source is a human donor in good health (CMV status not recorded). Some clones in this sample may be carry-over from other donors' samples.

The CDR3 is CAISGGWQNTGELFF. For the CDR3, the DNA is TGTGCCATCAGTGGTGGCTGGCAGAACACCGGGGAGCTGTTTTTT. This chain connects TRBV10-3 to TRBJ2-2; D is uncertain. Trimming cost V 4 bases and J 1 base, with 10 bases left between them. This CDR3 has 15 residues. Germline V gene data show CDR1 as ENHRY and CDR2 as SYGVKD.